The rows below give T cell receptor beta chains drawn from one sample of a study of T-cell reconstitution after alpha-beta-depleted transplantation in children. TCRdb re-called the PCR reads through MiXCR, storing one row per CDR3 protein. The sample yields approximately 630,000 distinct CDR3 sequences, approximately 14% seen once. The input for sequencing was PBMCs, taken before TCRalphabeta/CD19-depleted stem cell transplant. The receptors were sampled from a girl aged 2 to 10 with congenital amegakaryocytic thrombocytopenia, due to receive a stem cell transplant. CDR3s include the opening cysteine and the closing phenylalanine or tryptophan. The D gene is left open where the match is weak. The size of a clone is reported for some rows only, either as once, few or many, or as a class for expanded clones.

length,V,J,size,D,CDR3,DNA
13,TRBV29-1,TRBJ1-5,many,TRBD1,CSVELSGGGAQHF,TGCAGCGTCGAACTCTCAGGGGGGGGAGCCCAGCATTTT
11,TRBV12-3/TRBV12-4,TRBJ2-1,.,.,CASLRLNEQFF,TGTGCCAGCCTAAGACTGAATGAGCAGTTCTTC
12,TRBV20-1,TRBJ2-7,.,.,CSAGDIRREQYF,TGCAGTGCTGGTGATATACGAAGGGAGCAGTACTTC
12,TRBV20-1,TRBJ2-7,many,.,CSATPGMSGQYF,TGCAGTGCTACCCCCGGGATGTCGGGGCAGTACTTC
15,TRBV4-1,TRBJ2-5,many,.,CASSQKQEFLETQYF,TGCGCCAGCAGCCAGAAACAGGAGTTTTTGGAGACCCAGTACTTC
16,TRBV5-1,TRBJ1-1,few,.,CASSPGTWLMDTEAFF,TGCGCCAGCAGCCCAGGGACATGGCTTATGGACACTGAAGCTTTCTTT
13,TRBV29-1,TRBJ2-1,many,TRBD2,CSAIAGGGNEQFF,TGCAGCGCAATAGCGGGAGGGGGAAATGAGCAGTTCTTC
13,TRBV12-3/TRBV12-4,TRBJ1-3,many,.,CASSLYSGNTIYF,TGTGCCAGCAGTTTGTACTCTGGAAACACCATATATTTT
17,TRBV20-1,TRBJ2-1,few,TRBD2,CSARDPWTSGVANEQFF,TGCAGTGCTAGAGACCCCTGGACTAGCGGGGTAGCCAATGAGCAGTTCTTC
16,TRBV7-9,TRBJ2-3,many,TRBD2,CASSSNLAGPADTQYF,TGTGCCAGCAGCAGTAATCTAGCGGGGCCGGCAGATACGCAGTATTTT
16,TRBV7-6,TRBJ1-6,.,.,CASSRGQGSYNSPLHF,TGTGCCAGCAGCCGCGGGCAGGGCTCCTATAATTCACCCCTCCACTTT
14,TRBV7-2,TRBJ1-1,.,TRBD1,CASSYWTGGLGAFF,TGTGCCAGCAGCTATTGGACAGGGGGCTTGGGAGCTTTCTTT
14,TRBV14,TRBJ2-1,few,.,CASSQEWGWNEQFF,TGTGCCAGCAGCCAAGAGTGGGGGTGGAATGAGCAGTTCTTC
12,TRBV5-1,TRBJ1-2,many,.,CASSLWGLGYTF,TGCGCCAGCAGCTTATGGGGATTGGGCTACACCTTC
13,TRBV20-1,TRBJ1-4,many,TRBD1,CSASTGMNEKLFF,TGCAGTGCCTCGACAGGGATGAATGAAAAACTGTTTTTT
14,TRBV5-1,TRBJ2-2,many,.,CASTRAVGTGELFF,TGCGCCAGCACCAGGGCGGTTGGGACCGGGGAGCTGTTTTTT
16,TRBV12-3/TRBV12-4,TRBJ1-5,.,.,CATNYLGANGGQPQHF,TGTGCCACCAACTATTTAGGGGCGAATGGCGGTCAGCCCCAGCATTTT
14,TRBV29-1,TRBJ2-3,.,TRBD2,CSVQAGGGTDTQYF,TGCAGCGTCCAAGCGGGAGGGGGGACAGATACGCAGTATTTT
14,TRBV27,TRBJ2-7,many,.,CASSSHWALYEQYF,TGTGCCAGCAGTTCGCACTGGGCTCTTTACGAGCAGTACTTC
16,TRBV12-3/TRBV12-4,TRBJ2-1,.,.,CASTTGGRPGYNEQFF,TGTGCCAGCACCACAGGCGGTCGTCCGGGCTACAATGAGCAGTTCTTC
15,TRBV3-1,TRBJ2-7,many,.,CASSLGASVYYEQYF,TGTGCCAGCAGCTTAGGGGCTAGCGTCTACTACGAGCAGTACTTC
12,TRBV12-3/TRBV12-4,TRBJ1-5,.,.,CASSPPFAPQHF,TGTGCCAGCAGTCCACCCTTTGCGCCCCAGCATTTT